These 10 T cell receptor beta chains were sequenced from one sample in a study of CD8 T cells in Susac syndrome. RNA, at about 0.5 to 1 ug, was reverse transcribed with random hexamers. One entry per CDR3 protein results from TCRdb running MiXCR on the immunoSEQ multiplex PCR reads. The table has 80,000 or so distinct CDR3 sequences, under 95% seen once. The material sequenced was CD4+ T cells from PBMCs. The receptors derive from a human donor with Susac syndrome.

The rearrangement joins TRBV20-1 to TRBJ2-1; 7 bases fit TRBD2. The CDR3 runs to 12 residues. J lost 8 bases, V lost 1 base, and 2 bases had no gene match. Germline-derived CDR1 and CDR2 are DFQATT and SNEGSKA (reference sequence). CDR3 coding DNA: TGCAGTGCTAGAGTCGGACTAGATGAGCAGTTCTTC. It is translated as CSARVGLDEQFF.

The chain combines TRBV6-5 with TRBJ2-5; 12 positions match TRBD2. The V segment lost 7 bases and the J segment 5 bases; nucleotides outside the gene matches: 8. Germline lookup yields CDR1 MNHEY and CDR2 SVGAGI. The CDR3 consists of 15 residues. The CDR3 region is CASTPTSGRRETQYF. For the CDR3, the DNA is TGTGCCAGCACCCCGACTAGCGGGAGAAGGGAGACCCAGTACTTC.

The CDR3 nucleotides read TGTGCCAGCAGTGACTCTGGGAACGGAGATAATTCACCCCTCCACTTT. Its protein is CASSDSGNGDNSPLHF. V and J are TRBV25-1 and TRBJ1-6; D uncertain. Germline V gives CDR1 MGHDK, CDR2 SYGVNS. This CDR3 is 16 amino acids long. Trimming stripped 3 bases from V and 5 bases from J, with 14 bases between.

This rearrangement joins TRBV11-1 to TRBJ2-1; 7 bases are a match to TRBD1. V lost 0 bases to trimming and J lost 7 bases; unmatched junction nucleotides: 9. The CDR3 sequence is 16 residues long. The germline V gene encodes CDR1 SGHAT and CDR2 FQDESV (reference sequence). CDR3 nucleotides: TGTGCCAGCAGCTTAGCTAGGGGACAGCCTTGGAATGAGCAGTTCTTC. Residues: CASSLARGQPWNEQFF.

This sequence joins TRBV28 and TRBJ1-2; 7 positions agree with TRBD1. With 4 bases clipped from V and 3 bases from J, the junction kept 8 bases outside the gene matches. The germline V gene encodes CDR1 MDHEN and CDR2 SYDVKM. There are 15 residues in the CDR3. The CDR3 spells CASSSPGTAYYGYTF. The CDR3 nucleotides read TGTGCCAGCAGTTCCCCCGGGACAGCTTACTATGGCTACACCTTC.

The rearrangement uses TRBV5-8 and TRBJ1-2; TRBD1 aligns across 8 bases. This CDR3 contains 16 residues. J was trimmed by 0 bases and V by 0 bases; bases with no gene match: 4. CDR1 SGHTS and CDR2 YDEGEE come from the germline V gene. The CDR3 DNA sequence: TGTGCCAGCAGCTTGGTGCAGGGGGCCTCTAACTATGGCTACACCTTC. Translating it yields CASSLVQGASNYGYTF. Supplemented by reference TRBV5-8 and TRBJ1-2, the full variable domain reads EAGVTQSPTHLIKTRGQQATLRCSPISGHTSVYWYQQALGLGLQFLLWYDEGEERNRGNFPPRFSGRQFPNYSSELNVNALELEDSALYLCASSLVQGASNYGYTFGSGTRLTVV.

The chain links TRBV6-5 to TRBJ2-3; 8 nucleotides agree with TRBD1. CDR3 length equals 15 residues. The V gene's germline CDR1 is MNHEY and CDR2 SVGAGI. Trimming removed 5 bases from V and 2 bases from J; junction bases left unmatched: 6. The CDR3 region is CASSARDRFTDTQYF. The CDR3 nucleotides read TGTGCCAGCAGTGCCCGGGACAGGTTCACAGATACGCAGTATTTT.

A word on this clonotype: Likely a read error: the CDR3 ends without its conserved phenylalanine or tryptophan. Here the CDR3 reads CASSHNAYEQYL. The CDR3, as DNA: TGTGCCAGCAGCCACAATGCCTACGAGCAGTACCTC. J is TRBJ2-7 and V is TRBV7-2; D uncertain. V was pared by 5 bases and J by 2 bases, with 7 bases between. The CDR3 runs to 12 residues. The V gene's germline CDR1 is SGHTA and CDR2 FQGNSA.

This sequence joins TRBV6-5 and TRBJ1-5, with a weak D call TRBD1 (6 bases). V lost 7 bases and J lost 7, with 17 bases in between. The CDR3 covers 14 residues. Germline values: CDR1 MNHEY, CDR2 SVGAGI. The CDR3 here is CASKGEIYAQPQHF. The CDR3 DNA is TGTGCCAGCAAGGGGGAAATTTACGCACAGCCCCAGCATTTT.

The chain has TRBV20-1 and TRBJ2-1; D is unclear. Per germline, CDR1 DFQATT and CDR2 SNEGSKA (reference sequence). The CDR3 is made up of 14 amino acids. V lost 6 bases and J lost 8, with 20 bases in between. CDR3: CSARSIDVGYEQFF. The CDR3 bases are TGCAGTGCCCGGAGTATCGATGTCGGGTATGAGCAGTTCTTC.